This T cell receptor beta chain was sequenced during a study of regulatory T cells in long-lasting Graves disease. The overall study: Antithyroid drug use was under 3 months in newly diagnosed Graves' patients.

V shed 0 bases, J shed 0 bases, and the junction held 5 bases outside the gene matches. The CDR3 covers 16 residues. Germline V lookup: CDR1 LGHDT, CDR2 YNNKEL (reference sequence). Time point reported: newly diagnosed GD, antithyroid drugs for less than 3 months. Construction of the TCR library relied on RNA isolated from PBMCs. In building TCR beta libraries, iRepertoire HTBI primers were used together with Arm-PCR of CDR3 regions. TCRdb re-derived calls from the multiplex PCR reads in MiXCR, one entry per CDR3 protein. The repertoire holds 680,000 or so distinct CDR3 sequences, roughly 15% seen once, with about 18% in the top ten. The same sample was also used in a study of T cells in Graves' hyperthyroidism and ophthalmopathy. That investigation notes: Graves' hyperthyroidism showing no ophthalmopathy progression within 18 months was considered stable. The model predicted ophthalmopathy a median approximately six months before onset.

This clonotype originated in a woman aged 30 to 39 with Graves disease. V gene TRBV3-1 combines with J gene TRBJ2-7, with TRBD2 matching over 7 bases. Here the sequenced sample was peripheral blood mononuclear cells (PBMCs), taken at new diagnosis, from a patient treated with antithyroid drugs. The CDR3 loop reads CASSQERAGSSYEQYF. CDR3 DNA sequence: TGTGCCAGCAGCCAAGAAAGAGCGGGGAGCTCCTACGAGCAGTACTTC.